This T cell receptor beta chain is drawn from a study of OX40 agonist ivuxolimab in advanced cancers. Regarding the study in general: The costimulatory receptor OX40 (CD134) was targeted by ivuxolimab, a fully human IgG2 agonistic monoclonal antibody. Peripheral TCRbeta sequencing aimed to test whether ivuxolimab altered TCR sequence diversity and caused clonal T-cell expansion. In the dose-escalation cohort, 75% to 85% of patients were male, and the mean age was roughly 56 years with a range of about 20 to 90. Partial responses were achieved by three dose-escalation patients, of whom one had hepatocellular carcinoma and two had cutaneous melanoma. Among the approximately 54 dose-escalation patients, around 20 had hepatocellular carcinoma, around 15 melanoma, 9 renal cell carcinoma and 9 head and neck cancer. The paper describes the monotherapy dose-escalation part (N of about 54 patients) of the phase I trial of ivuxolimab. Patients were allowed to have had prior anti-PD-1, anti-PD-L1 or anti-CTLA-4 therapy, and around two fifths of the dose-escalation patients had been treated with checkpoint inhibitors. Intravenous ivuxolimab was administered to patients every 2 weeks at six dose levels: 0.01, 0.1, 0.3, 1.5, 3 and 10 mg/kg. Study-level results and caveats: After ivuxolimab, CD8+ T cells had more expanded clones than CD4+ T cells on average. Antigen specificity was not determined for the clonally expanded peripheral T cells. In partial responders in the 0.1-3.0 mg/kg groups, normalized peripheral clonal expansion was found to be among the lowest, especially among CD8+ T cells. Clonal expansion of both CD4+ and CD8+ blood T cells was observed from baseline to week 6 at doses 0.1 to 3.0 mg/kg. Low levels of normalized T-cell clonal expansion were also shown by some nonresponding patients.

Inclusive of the bounding cysteine and phenylalanine, the CDR3 is 17 residues long. Only the CDR3 portion is preserved as DNA: 51 bases, with reading frame beginning at the first base. The junction carries 20 bases between V and J, which are trimmed by 4 bases and 1 base respectively. The germline V gene specifies LGHNA as CDR1 and YNFKEQ as CDR2. The trial excluded patients who had a history of autoimmune disease or were on systemic immunosuppression. Peripheral blood for TCR sequencing was collected from all dose cohorts at baseline, on cycle 4 day 1, and on cycle 7 day 1. Samples came from an open-label, multicenter, first-in-human phase I dose-escalation trial of ivuxolimab. The trial enrolled adults with locally advanced or metastatic head and neck squamous cell, hepatocellular, melanoma or renal cell carcinoma. CD4+ and CD8+ T cells were sorted separately from peripheral blood before TCR sequencing.

For sequencing of the TCRbeta CDR3 region, genomic DNA was extracted from the sorted cells. The immunoSEQ Assay was used for sequencing of TCRbeta CDR3 regions. Entries here come from immuneACCESS through TCRdb and include only in-frame sequences with V and J called. Some clones fail to appear in such tables; in the studies checked, an unresolved V gene covers under half of the shortfall, and the cause of the remainder is unknown. Counted in this sample were 55,000 to 80,000 clones; about 85% of them appeared once. The biggest ten clones account for around 2% of the sample. A word on this clone: The antigen this receptor binds is unknown. Base qualities are not recorded, but no much larger clone differs from it by a single base.

The receptor chain draws on TRBV4-2 and TRBJ2-7; possibly the D gene is TRBD2, per 6 matching bases. The sample in question was CD4+ or CD8+ T cells sorted from blood, obtained in a trial of the OX40 agonist ivuxolimab. This clonotype was obtained from an adult with an advanced solid tumor such as melanoma, head and neck, liver or kidney cancer. The CDR3: CASSPDGVRRVSYEQYF. The DNA sequence is as follows: TGTGCCAGCAGCCCAGACGGGGTGCGGAGGGTATCCTACGAGCAGTACTTC.